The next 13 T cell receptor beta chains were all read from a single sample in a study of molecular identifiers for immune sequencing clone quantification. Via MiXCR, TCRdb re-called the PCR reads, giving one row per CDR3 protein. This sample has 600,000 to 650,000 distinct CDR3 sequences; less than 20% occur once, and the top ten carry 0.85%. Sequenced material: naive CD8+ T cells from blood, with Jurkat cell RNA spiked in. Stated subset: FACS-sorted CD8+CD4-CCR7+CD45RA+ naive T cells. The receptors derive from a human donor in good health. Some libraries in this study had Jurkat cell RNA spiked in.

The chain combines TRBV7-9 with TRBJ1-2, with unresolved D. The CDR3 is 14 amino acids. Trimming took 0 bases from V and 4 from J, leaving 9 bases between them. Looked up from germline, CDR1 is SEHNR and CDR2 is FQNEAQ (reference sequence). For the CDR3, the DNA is TGTGCCAGCAGCTTAGCTTCCCTACGCTATGGCTACACCTTC. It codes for CASSLASLRYGYTF.

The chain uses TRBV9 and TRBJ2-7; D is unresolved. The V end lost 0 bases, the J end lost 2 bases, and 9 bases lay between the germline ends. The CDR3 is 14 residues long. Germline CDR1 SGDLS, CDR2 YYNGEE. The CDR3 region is CASSVGHLAYEQYF. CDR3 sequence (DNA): TGTGCCAGCAGCGTAGGCCACCTCGCCTACGAGCAGTACTTC.

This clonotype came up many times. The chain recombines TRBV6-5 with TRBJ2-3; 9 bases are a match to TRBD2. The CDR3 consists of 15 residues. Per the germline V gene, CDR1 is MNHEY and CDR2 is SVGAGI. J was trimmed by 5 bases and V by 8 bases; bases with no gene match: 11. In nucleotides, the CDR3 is TGTGCCAGCGCCTTTAATAGCGGGGGATTAGATACGCAGTATTTT. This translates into CASAFNSGGLDTQYF.

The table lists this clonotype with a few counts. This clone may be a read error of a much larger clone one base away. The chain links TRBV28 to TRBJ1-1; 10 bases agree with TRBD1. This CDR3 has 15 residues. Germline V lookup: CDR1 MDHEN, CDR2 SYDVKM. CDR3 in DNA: TGTGCCAGCAGTTTAGGCAGTGACAGGGGGCGAGAGGCTTCCTTT. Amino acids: CASSLGSDRGREASF.

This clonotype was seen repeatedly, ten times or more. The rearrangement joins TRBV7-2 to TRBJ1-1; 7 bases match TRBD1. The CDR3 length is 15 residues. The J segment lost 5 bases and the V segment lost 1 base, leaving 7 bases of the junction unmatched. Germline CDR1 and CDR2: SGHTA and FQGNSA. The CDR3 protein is CASSLVDRVGTEAFF. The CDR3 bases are TGTGCCAGCAGCTTAGTAGACAGGGTCGGGACTGAAGCTTTCTTT.

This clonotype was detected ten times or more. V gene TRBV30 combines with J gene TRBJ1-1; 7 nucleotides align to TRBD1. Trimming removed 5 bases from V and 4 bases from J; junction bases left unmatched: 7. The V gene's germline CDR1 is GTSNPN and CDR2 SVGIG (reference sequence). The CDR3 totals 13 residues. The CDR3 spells CAWETDRATEAFF. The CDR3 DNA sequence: TGTGCCTGGGAGACAGACAGGGCCACTGAAGCTTTCTTT.

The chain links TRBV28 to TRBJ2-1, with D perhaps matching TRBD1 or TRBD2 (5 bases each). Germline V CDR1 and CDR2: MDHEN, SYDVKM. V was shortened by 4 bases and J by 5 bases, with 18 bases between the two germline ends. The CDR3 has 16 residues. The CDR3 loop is CASSYLRGYPHNEQFF. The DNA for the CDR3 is TGTGCCAGCAGTTATCTCCGGGGCTACCCCCACAATGAGCAGTTCTTC.

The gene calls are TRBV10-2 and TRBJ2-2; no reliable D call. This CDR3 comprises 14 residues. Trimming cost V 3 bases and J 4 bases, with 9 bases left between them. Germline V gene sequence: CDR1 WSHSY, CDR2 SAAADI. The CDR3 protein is CASSELEATGELFF. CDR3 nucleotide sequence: TGCGCCAGCAGTGAACTCGAGGCCACCGGGGAGCTGTTTTTT.

CDR3 amino acids: CASNEGTGGDEQYF. CDR3 coding DNA: TGTGCCAGCAACGAGGGGACAGGGGGGGATGAGCAGTACTTC. J is TRBJ2-7 and V is TRBV7-6; TRBD1 matches at 11 bases. CDR1 and CDR2 from the germline V gene are SGHVS and FNYEAQ. The CDR3 contains 14 residues. J was trimmed by 7 bases and V by 7 bases; bases with no gene match: 9.

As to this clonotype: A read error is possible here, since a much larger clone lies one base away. The CDR3 loop is CASSMGQTNTEAFF. The CDR3 nucleotides read TGTGCCAGCAGTATGGGACAGACGAACACTGAAGCTTTCTTT. The chain joins TRBV12-3 or TRBV12-4 to TRBJ1-1; the match to TRBD1 covers 7 bases. The CDR3 totals 14 residues. The J segment lost 1 base and the V segment lost 5 bases, leaving 4 bases of the junction unmatched.

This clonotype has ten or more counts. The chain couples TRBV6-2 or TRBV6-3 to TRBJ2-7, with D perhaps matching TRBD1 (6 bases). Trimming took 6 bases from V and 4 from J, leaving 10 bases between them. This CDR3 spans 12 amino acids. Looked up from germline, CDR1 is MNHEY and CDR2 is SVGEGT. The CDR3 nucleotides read TGTGCCAGCAGCCGGACAGCTTACGAGCAGTACTTC. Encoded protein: CASSRTAYEQYF.

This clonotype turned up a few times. The CDR3 loop reads CASSLGTGTSEQYF. The CDR3 DNA reads TGTGCCAGCAGTTTGGGGACAGGGACCAGCGAGCAGTACTTC. This sequence joins TRBV27 and TRBJ2-7, with 9 nucleotides matching TRBD1. The junction had 6 bases not matched to a gene; V was cut back by 3 bases and J by 6 bases. The CDR3 sequence is 14 residues long. Germline V gives CDR1 MNHEY, CDR2 SMNVEV (reference sequence).

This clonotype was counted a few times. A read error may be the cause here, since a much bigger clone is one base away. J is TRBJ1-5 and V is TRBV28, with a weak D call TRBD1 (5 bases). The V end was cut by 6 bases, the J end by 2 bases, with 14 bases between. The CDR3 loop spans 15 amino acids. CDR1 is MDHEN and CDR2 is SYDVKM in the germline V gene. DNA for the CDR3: TGTGCCAGCAGACGGGGCAGGGAAGGCAATCAGCCCCAGCATTTT. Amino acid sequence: CASRRGREGNQPQHF.